The 13 T cell receptor beta chains below all came from one sample that was sequenced in a study of regulatory T cells in long-lasting Graves disease. The time point: persistent/refractory GD, antithyroid drugs over 5 years with positive TRAb. From RNA extracted from PBMCs, the TCR library was made. According to the study, TCR beta libraries were built with iRepertoire HTBI primers and CDR3-region Arm-PCR. Via MiXCR, TCRdb re-called the multiplex PCR reads, giving one row per CDR3 protein. The repertoire holds roughly 500,000 distinct CDR3 sequences, with roughly 21% as singletons. The sequencing used peripheral blood mononuclear cells (PBMCs), collected when the disease was refractory, from a patient treated with antithyroid drugs. These TCRs come from a female donor with Graves disease.

In this sample, this clonotype turned up a few times. The gene calls are TRBV27 and TRBJ1-4, with a weak D call TRBD1 (5 bases). V gave up 5 bases and J gave up 7 bases, with 17 bases separating them. The germline gives CDR1 MNHEY, CDR2 SMNVEV (reference sequence). This CDR3 has 15 amino acids. CDR3 coding DNA: TGTGCCAGCAGTCCCCCTGGGGGGGATCCTGAAAAACTGTTTTTT. Amino acids: CASSPPGGDPEKLFF.

This clonotype occurred a few times. A much larger clone differs from this one at a single base, so this may be a read error. The rearrangement joins TRBV20-1 to TRBJ2-5; a possible D gene is TRBD2 (5 bases). Trimming left V 7 bases short and J 9 bases short, with 15 bases between. The CDR3 covers 11 residues. Germline V gene lookup returns CDR1 DFQATT and CDR2 SNEGSKA (reference sequence). CDR3: CSVERDRAQYF. The CDR3 nucleotides read TGCAGTGTGGAGAGGGATAGGGCCCAGTACTTC.

This clonotype was counted ten times or more. The CDR3 sequence is CASSRIQGLQETQYF. The CDR3 DNA reads as TGTGCCAGCAGTAGAATACAGGGCCTCCAAGAGACCCAGTACTTC. This rearrangement joins TRBV6-2 or TRBV6-3 to TRBJ2-5; a weak D match, TRBD1 (6 bases). There are 15 residues in the CDR3. Between the trimmed V and J ends, which lost 5 bases and 1 base, there was a span of 14 bases. Germline CDR1 and CDR2: MNHEY and SVGEGT.

In this sample, this clonotype turned up many times. V usage is TRBV3-1 and J usage is TRBJ1-1; D is uncertain. V dropped 4 bases and J dropped 5 bases, with 14 bases sitting between them. Germline V gene sequence: CDR1 LGHDT, CDR2 YNNKEL (reference sequence). This CDR3 spans 14 amino acids. The chain's CDR3 is CASSPAPLSTEAFF. The CDR3 DNA sequence: TGTGCCAGCAGCCCAGCCCCCCTATCGACTGAAGCTTTCTTT.

This clonotype was detected only a few times. CDR3 DNA sequence: TGTGCCAGCAGTTACTCTGTGGGATCTGAAGCTTTCTTT. It translates to CASSYSVGSEAFF. The chain links TRBV6-5 to TRBJ1-1; D remains unclear. This CDR3 comprises 13 residues. Germline V gene data show CDR1 as MNHEY and CDR2 as SVGAGI. Trimming removed 0 bases at V and 6 bases at J, with 8 bases between.

The genes are TRBV19 and TRBJ1-2; TRBD1 agrees at 7 bases. CDR1 LNHDA and CDR2 SQIVND come from the germline V gene (reference sequence). This CDR3 spans 14 amino acids. Germline trimming cut 11 bases from V and 10 bases from J; bases unmatched to any gene: 19. The CDR3 nucleotides are TGTGCCTGCTCTACCACAGGGGCCCGTCTTGACTACACCTTC. Its protein product is CACSTTGARLDYTF. Filled out from reference TRBV19 and TRBJ1-2, the complete variable domain reads DGGITQSPKYLFRKEGQNVTLSCEQNLNHDAMYWYRQDPGQGLRLIYYSQIVNDFQKGDIAEGYSVSREKKESFPLTVTSAQKNPTAFYLCACSTTGARLDYTFGSGTRLTVV.

The rearrangement uses TRBV29-1 and TRBJ1-6, with 7 bases identical to TRBD1. CDR3 length equals 12 residues. Germline trimming cut 4 bases from V and 8 bases from J; bases unmatched to any gene: 2. In germline, CDR1 is SQVTM, CDR2 ANQGSEA. The CDR3 nucleotides read TGCAGCGTTGGAGGGGGCGATTCACCCCTCCACTTT. Amino acid sequence: CSVGGGDSPLHF.

This clonotype was recorded at least ten times. The V call is TRBV28, the J call TRBJ2-5; D possibly corresponds to TRBD1 (5 bases). The V and J ends lost 7 bases and 4 bases respectively, with 10 bases between them. Germline V gives CDR1 MDHEN, CDR2 SYDVKM. The CDR3 length is 12 residues. CDR3 protein: CASTRVGETQYF. The DNA for the CDR3 is TGTGCCAGCACCAGGGTTGGAGAGACCCAGTACTTC.

This clonotype came up many times. This CDR3 is CATLSSGQETQYF. The CDR3 region has the DNA TGTGCCACCCTGAGTAGCGGACAAGAGACCCAGTACTTC. This chain uses TRBV19 with TRBJ2-5, with D perhaps matching TRBD2 (6 bases). This CDR3 region has 13 residues. V dropped 10 bases and J dropped 2 bases, with 14 bases sitting between them. The germline V gene encodes CDR1 LNHDA and CDR2 SQIVND (reference sequence).

This clonotype was seen many times. The V and J genes are TRBV7-2 and TRBJ2-2, with a weak D call TRBD2 (6 bases). V was cut by 5 bases and J by 8 bases, with 12 bases left in between. From germline, CDR1 is SGHTA and CDR2 FQGNSA. CDR3 length: 13 amino acids. The CDR3 bases are TGTGCCAGCAGCAGAAGGGAGGCGGGGGAGCTGTTTTTT. Translating it yields CASSRREAGELFF.

V and J are TRBV6-4 and TRBJ2-1, with 9 nucleotides matching TRBD2. Germline V gene data show CDR1 as MRHNA and CDR2 as SNTAGT. Trimming took 3 bases from V and 6 from J; bases not matched to a gene: 6. The CDR3 sequence is 15 residues long. CDR3 DNA sequence: TGTGCCAGCAGTGAGTTAGCGGGAGCGCGCAATGAGCAGTTCTTC. Amino acid sequence: CASSELAGARNEQFF.

This clonotype was counted many times. The CDR3 DNA reads as TGTGCCAGCAGCTTAGACTGGGGGTCCGGCACTGAAGCTTTCTTT. Translated: CASSLDWGSGTEAFF. This chain uses TRBV11-1 with TRBJ1-1; possibly TRBD1 for D (5 bases). The CDR3 contains 15 residues. With 1 base removed from V and 4 bases from J, the gap between germline ends came to 13 bases. Germline CDR1 SGHAT, CDR2 FQDESV (reference sequence).

This clonotype was observed a handful of times. This rearrangement joins TRBV4-2 to TRBJ1-2, with D maybe TRBD1 (6 bases). The germline CDR1 and CDR2 sequences are LGHNA and YNFKEQ. This CDR3 spans 14 amino acids. V shed 0 bases and J shed 8 bases, with 13 bases lying between them. The DNA for the CDR3 is TGTGCCAGCAGCCAAGATGGGACATCGGCGGGCTACACCTTC. It specifies CASSQDGTSAGYTF.